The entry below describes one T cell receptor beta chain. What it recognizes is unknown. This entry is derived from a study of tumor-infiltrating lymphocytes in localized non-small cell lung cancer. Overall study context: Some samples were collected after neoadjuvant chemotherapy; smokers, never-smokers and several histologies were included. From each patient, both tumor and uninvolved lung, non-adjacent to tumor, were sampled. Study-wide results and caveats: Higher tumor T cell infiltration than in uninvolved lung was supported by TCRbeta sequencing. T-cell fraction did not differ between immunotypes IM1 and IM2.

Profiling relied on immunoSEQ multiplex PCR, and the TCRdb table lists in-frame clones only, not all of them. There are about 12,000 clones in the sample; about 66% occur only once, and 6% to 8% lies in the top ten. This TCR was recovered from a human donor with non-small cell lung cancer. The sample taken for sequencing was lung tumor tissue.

The chain's CDR3 is CASSLGSRDTSRSQYF. The CDR3 nucleotides are TGTGCCAGCAGCTTGGGATCCCGGGACACCTCCAGGAGCCAGTACTTC. V usage is TRBV7-9 and J usage is TRBJ2-7; D possibly corresponds to TRBD1 (6 bases). Trimming shortened V by 3 bases and J by 10 bases, and 25 bases separated the two germline ends. The germline V gene has CDR1 SEHNR and CDR2 FQNEAQ (reference sequence). The CDR3 length is 16 residues.